What follows are 10 T cell receptor beta chains derived from one specimen sequenced in a study of graft-versus-host responses after intestinal transplantation. Repertoires were generated with immunoSEQ multiplex PCR, while TCRdb's copy carries only in-frame clones and drops some. The sample consists of tens of thousands of clones, about 90% of them appearing once. The sample consisted of PBMCs, taken 118 days after intestinal transplantation. The receptors stem from a human patient who received an intestinal transplant, so some T cells may come from the graft donor.

The chain employs TRBV19 and TRBJ2-7, with 12 bases matching TRBD1. The CDR3 loop spans 15 amino acids. CDR1 and CDR2 from the germline V gene are LNHDA and SQIVND (reference sequence). J gave up 4 bases and V 3 bases, and 4 bases lay outside the gene matches. Here the CDR3 reads CASSIGTGGGYEQYF. Here the CDR3 DNA reads TGTGCCAGTAGTATTGGGACAGGGGGCGGGTACGAGCAGTACTTC.

The chain couples TRBV30 to TRBJ2-5; TRBD2 might be the D (6 bases). V lost 5 bases to trimming and J lost 10 bases, with 8 bases between them. Germline values: CDR1 GTSNPN, CDR2 SVGIG (reference sequence). The CDR3 sequence is 9 residues long. The CDR3 bases are TGTGCCTGGGGCGGGATCCAGTACTTC. Translating it yields CAWGGIQYF.

This clone showed up just once. The chain recombines TRBV5-6 with TRBJ1-4; perhaps TRBD1 as D (5 bases). Germline V gene sequence: CDR1 SGHDT, CDR2 YYEEEE. V was cut by 2 bases and J by 3 bases, with 11 bases left in between. The CDR3 has 15 residues. CDR3 sequence: CASSFLGTSNEKLFF. In nucleotides, the CDR3 is TGTGCCAGCAGCTTTCTCGGGACTTCTAATGAAAAACTGTTTTTT.

This rearrangement joins TRBV9 to TRBJ2-3; D is perhaps TRBD2 (6 bases). Germline CDR1 is SGDLS and CDR2 is YYNGEE. Trimming removed 0 bases from V and 4 bases from J, with 9 bases in between. The CDR3 sequence is 14 residues long. The chain's CDR3 is CASSVAGVPDTQYF. The DNA of the CDR3 is TGTGCCAGCAGCGTAGCGGGAGTTCCAGATACGCAGTATTTT.

This rearrangement joins TRBV10-1 to TRBJ1-5; D is unclear. This CDR3 has 15 amino acids. V was cut by 10 bases and J by 0 bases, with 16 bases left in between. Germline V gives CDR1 WNHNN, CDR2 SYGVQD (reference sequence). CDR3 nucleotides: TGCGCCATCCCTTCTGGGCCGAATAGCAATCAGCCCCAGCATTTT. It encodes CAIPSGPNSNQPQHF.

The J gene is TRBJ1-2, the V gene TRBV6-6; D is ambiguous. In germline, CDR1 is MNHNY, CDR2 SVGAGI (reference sequence). This CDR3 is built from 14 residues. V was trimmed by 2 bases and J by 6 bases, leaving 13 bases between them. CDR3 residues: CASSYPTTVDGYTF. The CDR3 DNA reads as TGTGCCAGCAGTTACCCGACGACCGTGGATGGCTACACCTTC.

V and J are TRBV7-8 and TRBJ2-7, with 7 bases aligning to TRBD1. The CDR3 has 14 residues. The ends lost 5 bases at V and 2 bases at J; junction bases unmatched: 6. Germline-derived CDR1 and CDR2 are SGHVS and FQNEAQ. This chain's CDR3 is CASSAYRGPYEQYF. The CDR3 DNA reads as TGTGCCAGCAGCGCGTACAGGGGACCCTACGAGCAGTACTTC.

The table lists this clone with a count of one. The junction and the germline gene differ at one end; a read error may be behind it. The CDR3 DNA is TGTGCCAGCAGCTTGGGCTACCAGCAGTACTTC. Amino acid sequence: CASSLGYQQYF. The rearrangement joins TRBV5-4 to TRBJ2-7; D is ambiguous. This CDR3 comprises 11 residues. The germline gives CDR1 SGHNT, CDR2 YYREEE (reference sequence).

The chain links TRBV6-5 to TRBJ1-2, with D possibly being TRBD1 (6 bases). The CDR3 has 14 amino acids. Trimming removed 0 bases at V and 2 bases at J, with 7 bases between. Germline CDR1 MNHEY, CDR2 SVGAGI. The CDR3 protein is CASSYSQGNYGYTF. The CDR3 nucleotides read TGTGCCAGCAGTTACTCACAGGGAAACTATGGCTACACCTTC.

This chain connects TRBV29-1 to TRBJ1-5, with 8 nucleotides matching TRBD1. Germline V gene data show CDR1 as SQVTM and CDR2 as ANQGSEA. The length of the CDR3 is 17 residues. The junction had 15 bases not matched to a gene; V was cut back by 6 bases and J by 2 bases. The CDR3 DNA follows: TGCAGCGTGGCCGGACAGGGCGGTGGGTCGGGCAATCAGCCCCAGCATTTT. It is translated as CSVAGQGGGSGNQPQHF.